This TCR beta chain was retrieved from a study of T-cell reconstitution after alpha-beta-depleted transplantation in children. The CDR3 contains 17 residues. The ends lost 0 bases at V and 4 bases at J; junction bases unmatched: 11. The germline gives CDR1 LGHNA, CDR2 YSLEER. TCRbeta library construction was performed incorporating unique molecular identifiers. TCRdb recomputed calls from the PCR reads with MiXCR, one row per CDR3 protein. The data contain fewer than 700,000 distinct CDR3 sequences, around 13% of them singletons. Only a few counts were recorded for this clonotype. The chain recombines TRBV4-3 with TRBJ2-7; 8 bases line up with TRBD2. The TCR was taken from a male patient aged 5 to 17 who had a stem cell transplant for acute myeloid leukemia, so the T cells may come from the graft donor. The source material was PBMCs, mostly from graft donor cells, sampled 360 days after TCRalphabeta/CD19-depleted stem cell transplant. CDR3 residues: CASSQDSSSGTCYEQYF. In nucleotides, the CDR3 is TGCGCCAGCAGCCAAGATAGCAGTAGCGGGACTTGTTACGAGCAGTACTTC.